These 15 T cell receptor beta chains were sequenced from one sample in a study of shared clonotypes between healthy human individuals. Using immunoSEQ multiplex PCR, the repertoire was profiled, and TCRdb retains in-frame clones only, with some absent. The repertoire includes hundreds of thousands of clones, 90% to 96% of them detected once, and approximately 0.06% sits in the top ten. Sequencing was done on a sample of naive CD4+ T cells sorted from blood. Subset: CD45RA+ positively selected. All receptors derive from a woman in her 30s in good health.

This clone is a singleton in its sample. The V call is TRBV18, the J call TRBJ2-6, with TRBD1 as a possible D gene (5 bases). Germline loops: CDR1 KGHSH, CDR2 LQKENI. With 2 bases removed from V and 0 bases from J, the gap between germline ends came to 11 bases. The CDR3 length is 17 residues. CDR3 bases: TGTGCCAGCTCACCAACAGGCGTCAACTCTGGGGCCAACGTCCTGACTTTC. Protein: CASSPTGVNSGANVLTF.

The chain carries TRBV6-1 and TRBJ2-7; 8 bases are shared with TRBD1. J was trimmed by 0 bases and V by 6 bases; bases with no gene match: 7. This CDR3 spans 15 amino acids. Per germline, CDR1 MNHNS and CDR2 SASEGT. For the CDR3, the DNA is TGTGCCAGCAGCCTGACAGGGGCCTTCTCCTACGAGCAGTACTTC. It yields the protein CASSLTGAFSYEQYF.

The chain joins TRBV6-5 to TRBJ2-1; possibly TRBD2 for D (5 bases). The length of the CDR3 is 15 residues. In germline, CDR1 is MNHEY, CDR2 SVGAGI. V was clipped by 5 bases and J by 1 base, with 12 bases between them. This chain's CDR3 is CASSPPGISYNEQFF. The CDR3 DNA follows: TGTGCCAGCAGTCCCCCGGGAATATCCTACAATGAGCAGTTCTTC.

The J gene is TRBJ2-3, the V gene TRBV7-9, with 8 bases identical to TRBD2. V was pared by 0 bases and J by 4 bases, with 6 bases of the junction left unmatched. Germline V gene data show CDR1 as SEHNR and CDR2 as FQNEAQ (reference sequence). The CDR3 is made up of 16 amino acids. The CDR3 spells CASSLAAGGPPDTQYF. The CDR3 nucleotides read TGTGCCAGCAGCTTAGCGGCGGGAGGTCCGCCAGATACGCAGTATTTT.

The chain carries TRBV10-1 and TRBJ2-5; 9 bases line up with TRBD2. CDR1 and CDR2 from the germline V gene are WNHNN and SYGVQD (reference sequence). The CDR3 covers 14 residues. J lost 5 bases, V lost 8 bases, and 9 bases had no gene match. The CDR3, as DNA: TGCGCCAGCTCTAGGACTAGCGCGGGCGAGACCCAGTACTTC. This translates into CASSRTSAGETQYF.

This chain links TRBV6-1 with TRBJ2-7; the match to TRBD2 covers 8 bases. The CDR3 extends over 14 amino acids. The ends lost 5 bases at V and 2 bases at J; junction bases unmatched: 5. Germline values: CDR1 MNHNS, CDR2 SASEGT. For the CDR3, the DNA is TGTGCCAGCAGTACTAGCGGACCCGCCTACGAGCAGTACTTC. It yields the protein CASSTSGPAYEQYF.

This chain connects TRBV7-3 to TRBJ2-3, with 11 bases lining up with TRBD2. Germline V gene sequence: CDR1 SGHTA, CDR2 FQGTGA. V shed 1 base, J shed 3 bases, and the junction held 3 bases outside the gene matches. This CDR3 has 16 amino acids. CDR3 amino acids: CASSLSPSGRTDTQYF. The CDR3 DNA reads TGTGCCAGCAGCTTAAGTCCTAGCGGGAGGACAGATACGCAGTATTTT.

This sequence joins TRBV7-9 and TRBJ1-3, with D possibly being TRBD1 (6 bases). V lost 2 bases and J 0 bases, leaving 20 bases between the germline ends. From germline, CDR1 is SEHNR and CDR2 FQNEAQ (reference sequence). This CDR3 is 19 amino acids long. The CDR3 sequence: CASSLKGGWGEHSGNTIYF. CDR3 sequence (DNA): TGTGCCAGCAGCTTAAAGGGGGGCTGGGGCGAACACTCTGGAAACACCATATATTTT.

This clone is a singleton in its sample. The J gene is TRBJ2-5, the V gene TRBV6-6; 8 positions agree with TRBD1. This CDR3 is 15 amino acids long. Germline-derived CDR1 and CDR2 are MNHNY and SVGAGI (reference sequence). V lost 3 bases, J lost 1 base, and 4 bases stayed unmatched. CDR3: CASSYAGTGQETQYF. Here the CDR3 DNA reads TGTGCCAGCAGTTATGCCGGGACAGGCCAAGAGACCCAGTACTTC.

The rearrangement links TRBV6-1 to TRBJ2-7; D is ambiguous. Trimming pared 6 bases from V and 3 bases from J, leaving 15 bases between. This CDR3 region has 14 residues. Germline CDR1 MNHNS, CDR2 SASEGT. CDR3 amino acids: CASSDPLWIYEQYF. As DNA, the CDR3 is TGTGCCAGCAGCGACCCTTTGTGGATCTACGAGCAGTACTTC.

The rearrangement links TRBV19 to TRBJ2-2; the D is unclear. The CDR3 is made up of 15 amino acids. V shed 1 base and J shed 5 bases, with 11 bases lying between them. The germline CDR1 and CDR2 sequences are LNHDA and SQIVND (reference sequence). CDR3 sequence: CASSIVAEFTGELFF. The CDR3 bases are TGTGCCAGTAGTATAGTTGCGGAATTTACCGGGGAGCTGTTTTTT.

The gene calls are TRBV7-9 and TRBJ2-1; 7 bases map to TRBD1. Germline V gene lookup returns CDR1 SEHNR and CDR2 FQNEAQ (reference sequence). The CDR3 has 14 amino acids. V was clipped by 2 bases and J by 6 bases; unmatched bases: 4. CDR3 sequence: CASSLQGEGNEQFF. CDR3 sequence (DNA): TGTGCCAGCAGCTTACAGGGGGAAGGCAATGAGCAGTTCTTC.

V is TRBV7-8 and J is TRBJ1-3; no clear D. This CDR3 spans 15 amino acids. Germline V gives CDR1 SGHVS, CDR2 FQNEAQ. With 1 base removed from V and 2 bases from J, the gap between germline ends came to 9 bases. For the CDR3, the DNA is TGTGCCAGCAGCTTAGGTGGGGTTGCTGGAAACACCATATATTTT. Translation gives CASSLGGVAGNTIYF.

This clone was seen only once. V usage is TRBV28 and J usage is TRBJ2-1; D is unclear. The V and J ends lost 4 bases and 0 bases respectively, with 19 bases between them. The CDR3 totals 18 residues. CDR1 is MDHEN, CDR2 SYDVKM, per germline. The CDR3 loop reads CASSSAITPQSSYNEQFF. CDR3 DNA: TGTGCCAGCAGTTCTGCTATAACACCCCAGAGCTCCTACAATGAGCAGTTCTTC.

This clone was counted a single time. This chain joins TRBV7-9 and TRBJ2-7; the D gene could be TRBD1 or TRBD2 (5 bases each). V was cut by 3 bases and J by 2 bases, with 20 bases left in between. The CDR3 is 17 amino acids. Germline CDR1 reads SEHNR; CDR2 reads FQNEAQ (reference sequence). In nucleotides, the CDR3 is TGTGCCAGCAGCTTGGTGGGACGGAAAGGGAGTACCTACGAGCAGTACTTC. This codes for CASSLVGRKGSTYEQYF.